These T cell receptor beta chains were read from a single sample in a study of Tregs in tolerant kidney transplant recipients. Sequencing used immunoSEQ multiplex PCR; TCRdb keeps in-frame clones, though not all of them. The table includes about 50,000 clones, approximately 89% detected once. The starting material was CD8+ T cells from blood (PBMCs), obtained 12 months after the transplant. Receptor source: a human patient who received a combined kidney and bone marrow transplant. The graft donor may have contributed some T cells. The CDR3 runs from the conserved cysteine through the conserved F or W. Each record gives: D gene, V gene, J gene, clone size, CDR3 DNA, CDR3 protein. D genes are given only for firm matches. Expanded clones get a size class; other rows say once, few or many, or leave the size out.

d_gene: TRBD2; v_gene: TRBV6-5; j_gene: TRBJ2-5; abundance: -; CDR3nt: TGTGCCAGCAGTTACCCCTCGAAGCGGGGAGTGGAGACCCAGTACTTC; CDR3aa: CASSYPSKRGVETQYF
d_gene: TRBD1; v_gene: TRBV19; j_gene: TRBJ2-1; abundance: -; CDR3nt: TGTGCCAGTACCCAGGGGGTGTTCGTGTCCTACAATGAGCAGTTCTTC; CDR3aa: CASTQGVFVSYNEQFF
d_gene: -; v_gene: TRBV7-6; j_gene: TRBJ2-3; abundance: -; CDR3nt: TGTGCCAGCAGCCTAAGGACTACAGGGGCAGATACGCAGTATTTT; CDR3aa: CASSLRTTGADTQYF
d_gene: -; v_gene: TRBV4-3; j_gene: TRBJ1-2; abundance: -; CDR3nt: TGCGCCAGCAGCCAAGTATGGAGAGGCGTCGCTAACTATGGCTACACCTTC; CDR3aa: CASSQVWRGVANYGYTF
d_gene: TRBD2; v_gene: TRBV28; j_gene: TRBJ2-1; abundance: once; CDR3nt: TGTGCCAGCAGTTTGGATCCCGGGACTAGCTCCGATGAGCAGTTCTTC; CDR3aa: CASSLDPGTSSDEQFF
d_gene: -; v_gene: TRBV16; j_gene: TRBJ1-2; abundance: -; CDR3nt: TGTGCCAGCAGCGCTATCTATGGCTACACCTTC; CDR3aa: CASSAIYGYTF
d_gene: TRBD2; v_gene: TRBV4-1; j_gene: TRBJ2-1; abundance: -; CDR3nt: TGCGCCAGCAGCCAAGATCGACTAGCGGGGGGAAAGTTCTACAATGAGCAGTTCTTC; CDR3aa: CASSQDRLAGGKFYNEQFF
d_gene: -; v_gene: TRBV9; j_gene: TRBJ2-2; abundance: -; CDR3nt: TGTGCCAGCAGCCCCGTCGGGTCGAACACCGGGGAGCTGTTTTTT; CDR3aa: CASSPVGSNTGELFF
d_gene: TRBD1; v_gene: TRBV9; j_gene: TRBJ1-1; abundance: -; CDR3nt: TGTGCCAGCAGCGTAGAAACGACAGGGGTCTTCGGTGAAGCTTTCTTT; CDR3aa: CASSVETTGVFGEAFF
d_gene: TRBD1; v_gene: TRBV27; j_gene: TRBJ2-1; abundance: once; CDR3nt: TGTGCCAGCAGCGTAAGCCCGGACAGGAGCTCCTACAATGAGCAGTTCTTC; CDR3aa: CASSVSPDRSSYNEQFF
d_gene: TRBD2; v_gene: TRBV28; j_gene: TRBJ2-7; abundance: -; CDR3nt: TGTGCCAGCACCTCCCCGGGGGGACGGTACTACGAGCAGTACTTC; CDR3aa: CASTSPGGRYYEQYF
d_gene: -; v_gene: TRBV30; j_gene: TRBJ2-3; abundance: -; CDR3nt: TGTGCCTGGAGTAGGTTTGCGGAGGCCACAGATACGCAGTATTTT; CDR3aa: CAWSRFAEATDTQYF
d_gene: -; v_gene: TRBV11-1; j_gene: TRBJ2-7; abundance: -; CDR3nt: TGTGCCAGCAGCTTATCCACAGGGTGGTCTCTCTACGAGCAGTACTTC; CDR3aa: CASSLSTGWSLYEQYF
d_gene: TRBD1; v_gene: TRBV7-9; j_gene: TRBJ1-6; abundance: -; CDR3nt: TGTGCCAGCAGCCCGACAGGGGCCTCAAATTCCCCCCTCCACTTT; CDR3aa: CASSPTGASNSPLHF
d_gene: TRBD1; v_gene: TRBV15; j_gene: TRBJ2-7; abundance: once; CDR3nt: TGTGCCACCAGCCTGGGACAGGGCTACGAGCAGTACTTC; CDR3aa: CATSLGQGYEQYF
d_gene: -; v_gene: TRBV19; j_gene: TRBJ1-2; abundance: once; CDR3nt: TGTGCCAGTAGTATAAGTCCCACGGATGGCTACACCTTC; CDR3aa: CASSISPTDGYTF
d_gene: TRBD2; v_gene: TRBV7-2; j_gene: TRBJ2-5; abundance: -; CDR3nt: TGTGCCAGCAGCTCCCGGGAGCGGGAGTTCGAGACCCAGTACTTC; CDR3aa: CASSSREREFETQYF
d_gene: -; v_gene: TRBV19; j_gene: TRBJ2-7; abundance: -; CDR3nt: TGTGCCAGTAGTTCACAGGGTGGGGGTTCCTACGAGCAGTACTTC; CDR3aa: CASSSQGGGSYEQYF
d_gene: -; v_gene: TRBV4-2; j_gene: TRBJ2-7; abundance: once; CDR3nt: TGTGCCAGCAGCCAGACACTAGAGCCCTGGAGCTCCTACGAGCAGTACTTC; CDR3aa: CASSQTLEPWSSYEQYF
d_gene: TRBD1; v_gene: TRBV28; j_gene: TRBJ1-2; abundance: -; CDR3nt: TGTGCCAGCAGTTTACAGAAAACAACAGGGGCCACCAGCTATGGCTACACCTTC; CDR3aa: CASSLQKTTGATSYGYTF
d_gene: -; v_gene: TRBV2; j_gene: TRBJ2-6; abundance: -; CDR3nt: TGTGCCAGCAGTGCCTGGGGGGTTCAATCTGGGGCCAACGTCCTGACTTTC; CDR3aa: CASSAWGVQSGANVLTF
d_gene: -; v_gene: TRBV4-1; j_gene: TRBJ1-5; abundance: few; CDR3nt: TGCGCCAGTAGGGACACTACGACATATAGCAATCAGCCCCAGCATTTT; CDR3aa: CASRDTTTYSNQPQHF
d_gene: -; v_gene: TRBV6-6; j_gene: TRBJ2-7; abundance: -; CDR3nt: TGTGCCAGCAGTTACTCTGCGGAAAACTCCTACGAGCAGTACTTC; CDR3aa: CASSYSAENSYEQYF
d_gene: TRBD2; v_gene: TRBV7-9; j_gene: TRBJ2-1; abundance: few; CDR3nt: TGTGCCAGCAGCTTCCCGACTAGCGGGACGGATGAGCAGTTCTTC; CDR3aa: CASSFPTSGTDEQFF
d_gene: -; v_gene: TRBV27; j_gene: TRBJ2-3; abundance: once; CDR3nt: TGTGCCAGCAGCCCATATAGCCCAGATACGCAGTATTTT; CDR3aa: CASSPYSPDTQYF
d_gene: -; v_gene: TRBV27; j_gene: TRBJ2-2; abundance: few; CDR3nt: TGTGCCAGCTGCCACCACTCTACCGGGGAGCTGTTTTTT; CDR3aa: CASCHHSTGELFF
d_gene: TRBD1; v_gene: TRBV2; j_gene: TRBJ2-5; abundance: once; CDR3nt: TGTGCCAGCTTAGACAGGGGGCGGTTTATGGAGACCCAGTACTTC; CDR3aa: CASLDRGRFMETQYF
d_gene: TRBD2; v_gene: TRBV6-5; j_gene: TRBJ2-1; abundance: -; CDR3nt: TGTGCCAGCGGCTATAGCGGGAGCTCCTACAATGAGCAGTTCTTC; CDR3aa: CASGYSGSSYNEQFF
d_gene: -; v_gene: TRBV11-3; j_gene: TRBJ2-7; abundance: -; CDR3nt: TGTGCCAGCAGAGACCGGGACACCTCCTACGAGCAGTACTTC; CDR3aa: CASRDRDTSYEQYF
d_gene: -; v_gene: TRBV7-9; j_gene: TRBJ2-7; abundance: -; CDR3nt: TGTGCCAGCAGCAGATTTGGACAGACTCCGGACTACGAGCAGTACTTC; CDR3aa: CASSRFGQTPDYEQYF
d_gene: TRBD2; v_gene: TRBV15; j_gene: TRBJ2-1; abundance: -; CDR3nt: TGTGCCACCAGCAGAGATATTGCGACTAGCGGGGACAATGAGCAGTTCTTC; CDR3aa: CATSRDIATSGDNEQFF
d_gene: TRBD1; v_gene: TRBV7-9; j_gene: TRBJ2-5; abundance: once; CDR3nt: TGTGCCAGCAGCGCCCGACAGGGGCTCCAAGAGACCCAGTACTTC; CDR3aa: CASSARQGLQETQYF
d_gene: TRBD1; v_gene: TRBV6-5; j_gene: TRBJ1-6; abundance: -; CDR3nt: TGTGCCAGCAGTTACGATGTAGGGGGCTTATCACCCCTCCACTTT; CDR3aa: CASSYDVGGLSPLHF
d_gene: -; v_gene: TRBV7-8; j_gene: TRBJ2-2; abundance: once; CDR3nt: TGTGCCAGCATCAAAGGGGCCGGGGAGCTGTTTTTT; CDR3aa: CASIKGAGELFF
d_gene: -; v_gene: TRBV19; j_gene: TRBJ2-5; abundance: -; CDR3nt: TGTGCCAGTAGTAGGGTTATAGGGAGAGGGCCCCAAGAGACCCAGTACTTC; CDR3aa: CASSRVIGRGPQETQYF
d_gene: TRBD1; v_gene: TRBV7-9; j_gene: TRBJ2-2; abundance: few; CDR3nt: TGTGCCAGCAGCCATCCCACAGGGGTCAGAGGAACCGGGGAGCTGTTTTTT; CDR3aa: CASSHPTGVRGTGELFF
d_gene: -; v_gene: TRBV5-6; j_gene: TRBJ2-7; abundance: -; CDR3nt: TGTGCCAGCAGCACTTCCCGCCAGGGCTGTTTC; CDR3aa: CASSTSRQGCF
d_gene: -; v_gene: TRBV4-1; j_gene: TRBJ2-7; abundance: once; CDR3nt: TGCGCCAGCAGCCAATCAAGAAGCGATTACGAGCAGTACTTC; CDR3aa: CASSQSRSDYEQYF
d_gene: -; v_gene: TRBV11-3; j_gene: TRBJ2-7; abundance: once; CDR3nt: TGTGCCAGCAGCAGTAGCGGAATAACCTACGAGCAGTACTTC; CDR3aa: CASSSSGITYEQYF
d_gene: -; v_gene: TRBV28; j_gene: TRBJ2-7; abundance: -; CDR3nt: TGTGCCAGCCAAGCGAGGGTCACCCACGAGCAGTACTTC; CDR3aa: CASQARVTHEQYF
d_gene: TRBD1; v_gene: TRBV4-1; j_gene: TRBJ2-3; abundance: once; CDR3nt: TGCGCCAGCAGCCAAGGGGACAGGGAGAGAGATACGCAGTATTTT; CDR3aa: CASSQGDRERDTQYF
d_gene: -; v_gene: TRBV4-3; j_gene: TRBJ2-4; abundance: -; CDR3nt: TGCGCCAGCAGCCAAGATGCTGTGTCCAGGGTGGCCAAAAACATTCAGTACTTC; CDR3aa: CASSQDAVSRVAKNIQYF
d_gene: -; v_gene: TRBV5-5; j_gene: TRBJ2-7; abundance: -; CDR3nt: TGTGCCAGCAGCCCCGGGAATCTATACTACGAGCAGTACTTC; CDR3aa: CASSPGNLYYEQYF
d_gene: -; v_gene: TRBV7-9; j_gene: TRBJ2-4; abundance: once; CDR3nt: TGTGCCAGCAGCACAAATGCCAACATTCAGTACTTC; CDR3aa: CASSTNANIQYF
d_gene: TRBD1; v_gene: TRBV6-1; j_gene: TRBJ2-7; abundance: -; CDR3nt: TGTGCCAGCAGTGAATTGGGGACAGGGGAGTACGAGCAGTACTTC; CDR3aa: CASSELGTGEYEQYF
d_gene: TRBD1; v_gene: TRBV5-8; j_gene: TRBJ2-7; abundance: -; CDR3nt: TGTGCCAGCAGCTTGCTGTTTGGACAGGGGGCAGTCGAGCAGTACTTC; CDR3aa: CASSLLFGQGAVEQYF
d_gene: -; v_gene: TRBV27; j_gene: TRBJ2-2; abundance: -; CDR3nt: TGTGCCAGCAGTCCCCGGAGGCTGGGCACCGGGGAGCTGTTTTTT; CDR3aa: CASSPRRLGTGELFF
d_gene: TRBD1; v_gene: TRBV27; j_gene: TRBJ2-2; abundance: -; CDR3nt: TGTGCCAGCAGCGGCCGATTACAGGGGAACGGGGAGCTGTTTTTT; CDR3aa: CASSGRLQGNGELFF
d_gene: TRBD2; v_gene: TRBV29-1; j_gene: TRBJ2-7; abundance: -; CDR3nt: TGCAGCGGCGGACTAGCGGGATCTCTCGCCGAGCAGTACTTC; CDR3aa: CSGGLAGSLAEQYF
d_gene: -; v_gene: TRBV27; j_gene: TRBJ2-3; abundance: -; CDR3nt: TGTGCCAGCAGTTTATCGACAGGCCGTGGCACAGATACGCAGTATTTT; CDR3aa: CASSLSTGRGTDTQYF
d_gene: TRBD1; v_gene: TRBV14; j_gene: TRBJ2-5; abundance: -; CDR3nt: TGTGCCAGCAGCCAAGGGACAGGGGAGGTGGAGACCCAGTACTTC; CDR3aa: CASSQGTGEVETQYF
d_gene: -; v_gene: TRBV7-2; j_gene: TRBJ1-1; abundance: -; CDR3nt: TGTGCCAGCAGCTCCAGGGGGAACACTGAAGCTTTCTTT; CDR3aa: CASSSRGNTEAFF
d_gene: -; v_gene: TRBV7-9; j_gene: TRBJ2-2; abundance: -; CDR3nt: TGTGCCAGCAGCTTAGCCCCCAGTGTAAACACCGGGGAGCTGTTTTTT; CDR3aa: CASSLAPSVNTGELFF
d_gene: TRBD1; v_gene: TRBV30; j_gene: TRBJ1-5; abundance: -; CDR3nt: TGTGCCTGGAGCCCGGGACAGGGGGATCAGCCCCAGCATTTT; CDR3aa: CAWSPGQGDQPQHF
d_gene: TRBD2; v_gene: TRBV11-2; j_gene: TRBJ2-7; abundance: -; CDR3nt: TGTGCCAGCAGCTTAGACCCACTAGCGGGAGGGCGGGAGCAGTACTTC; CDR3aa: CASSLDPLAGGREQYF